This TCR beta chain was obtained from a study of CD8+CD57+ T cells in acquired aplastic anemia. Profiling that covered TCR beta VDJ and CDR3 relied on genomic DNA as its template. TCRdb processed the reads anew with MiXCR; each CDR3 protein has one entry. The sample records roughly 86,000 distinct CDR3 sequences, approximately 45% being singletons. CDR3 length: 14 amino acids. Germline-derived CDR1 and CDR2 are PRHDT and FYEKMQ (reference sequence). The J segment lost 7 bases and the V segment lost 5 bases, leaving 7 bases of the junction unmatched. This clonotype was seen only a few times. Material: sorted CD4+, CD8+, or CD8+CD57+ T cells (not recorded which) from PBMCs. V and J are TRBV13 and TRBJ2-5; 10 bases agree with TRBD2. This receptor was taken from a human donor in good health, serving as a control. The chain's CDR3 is CASSPTSGEGTQYF. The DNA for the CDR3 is TGTGCCAGCAGCCCAACTAGCGGGGAAGGGACCCAGTACTTC.